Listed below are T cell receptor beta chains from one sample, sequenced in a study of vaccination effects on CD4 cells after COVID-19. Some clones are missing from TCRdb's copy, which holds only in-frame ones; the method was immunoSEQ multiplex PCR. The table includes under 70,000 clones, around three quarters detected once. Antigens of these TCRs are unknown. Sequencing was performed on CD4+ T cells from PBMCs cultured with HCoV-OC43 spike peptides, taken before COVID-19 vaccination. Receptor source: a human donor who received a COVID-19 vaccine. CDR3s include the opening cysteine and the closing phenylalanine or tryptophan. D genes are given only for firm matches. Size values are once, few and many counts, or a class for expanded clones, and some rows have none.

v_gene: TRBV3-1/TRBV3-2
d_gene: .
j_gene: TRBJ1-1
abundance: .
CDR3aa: CASSQVVNTEAFF
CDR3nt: TGTGCCAGCAGCCAAGTAGTGAACACTGAAGCTTTCTTT

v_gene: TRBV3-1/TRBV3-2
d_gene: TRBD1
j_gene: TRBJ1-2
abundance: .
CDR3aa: CASSNRGQSNYGYTF
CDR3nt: TGTGCCAGCAGCAATAGGGGACAGTCTAACTATGGCTACACCTTC

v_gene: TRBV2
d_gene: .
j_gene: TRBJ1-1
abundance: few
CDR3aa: CASNKDRNTEAFF
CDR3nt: TGTGCCAGCAACAAGGACAGGAACACTGAAGCTTTCTTT

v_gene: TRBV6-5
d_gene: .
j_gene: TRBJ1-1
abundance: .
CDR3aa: CASNLGGSNRAEAFF
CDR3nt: TGTGCCAGCAACTTGGGCGGGTCCAATAGGGCTGAAGCTTTCTTT

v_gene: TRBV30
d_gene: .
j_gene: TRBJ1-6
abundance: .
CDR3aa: CAWSVVGKNNSPLHF
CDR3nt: TGTGCCTGGAGTGTAGTGGGTAAAAATAATTCACCCCTCCACTTT

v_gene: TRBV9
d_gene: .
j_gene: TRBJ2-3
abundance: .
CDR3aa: CASSVDFTDTQYF
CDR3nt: TGTGCCAGCAGCGTAGACTTCACAGATACGCAGTATTTT

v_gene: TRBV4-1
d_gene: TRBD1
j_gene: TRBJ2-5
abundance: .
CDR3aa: CASSRAQGPGQGAGETQYF
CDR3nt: TGCGCCAGCAGCCGAGCACAAGGACCGGGACAGGGGGCAGGGGAGACCCAGTACTTC

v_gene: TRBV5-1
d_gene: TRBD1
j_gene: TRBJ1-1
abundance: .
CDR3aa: CASSVSDRGTEAFF
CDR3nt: TGCGCCAGCAGCGTGTCAGACAGGGGAACTGAAGCTTTCTTT

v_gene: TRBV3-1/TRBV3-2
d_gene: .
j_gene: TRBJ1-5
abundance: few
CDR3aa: CASSQSRVQPQHF
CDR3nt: TGTGCCAGCAGCCAATCAAGGGTTCAGCCCCAGCATTTT

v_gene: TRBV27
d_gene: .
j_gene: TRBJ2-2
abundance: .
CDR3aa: CASSFRGLNTGELFF
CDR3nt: TGTGCCAGCAGTTTTCGGGGGTTGAACACCGGGGAGCTGTTTTTT

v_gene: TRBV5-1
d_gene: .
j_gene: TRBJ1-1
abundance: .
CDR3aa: CASSFHQNTEAFF
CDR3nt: TGCGCCAGCAGTTTCCACCAGAACACTGAAGCTTTCTTT

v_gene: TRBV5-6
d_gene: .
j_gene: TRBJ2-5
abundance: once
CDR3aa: CASSLLAGGETQYF
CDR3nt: TGTGCCAGCAGCTTACTCGCGGGTGGTGAGACCCAGTACTTC

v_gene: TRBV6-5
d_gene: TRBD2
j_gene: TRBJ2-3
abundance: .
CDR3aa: CASMRRGSSTDTQYF
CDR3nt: TGTGCCAGCATGAGGCGGGGGAGTAGCACAGATACGCAGTATTTT

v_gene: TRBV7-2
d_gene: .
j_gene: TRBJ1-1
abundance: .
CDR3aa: CASSSRRGGVTEAFF
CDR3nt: TGTGCCAGCAGCTCTAGACGAGGGGGGGTCACTGAAGCTTTCTTT

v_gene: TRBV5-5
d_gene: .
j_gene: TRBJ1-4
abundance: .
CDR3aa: CASSSSGGPVANEKLFF
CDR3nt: TGTGCCAGCAGCTCCAGTGGGGGGCCAGTGGCTAATGAAAAACTGTTTTTT

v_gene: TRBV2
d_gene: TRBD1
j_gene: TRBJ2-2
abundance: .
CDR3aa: CASRQTGINTGELFF
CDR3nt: TGTGCCAGCAGACAGACAGGGATAAACACCGGGGAGCTGTTTTTT

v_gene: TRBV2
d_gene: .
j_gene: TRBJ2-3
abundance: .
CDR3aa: CASRPWGSGDTQYF
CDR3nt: TGTGCCAGCAGGCCTTGGGGGTCGGGGGATACGCAGTATTTT

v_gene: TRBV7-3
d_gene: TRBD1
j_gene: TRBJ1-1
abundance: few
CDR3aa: CASSFGTGFEAFF
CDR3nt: TGTGCCAGCAGCTTTGGGACAGGGTTCGAAGCTTTCTTT

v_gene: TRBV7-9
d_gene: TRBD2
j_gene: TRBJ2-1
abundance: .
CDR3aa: CASSNREGQIYNEQFF
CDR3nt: TGTGCCAGCAGTAATCGGGAGGGCCAGATTTACAATGAGCAGTTCTTC

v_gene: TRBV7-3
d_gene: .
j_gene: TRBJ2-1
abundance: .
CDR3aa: CASSSPLVNEQFF
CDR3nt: TGTGCCAGCAGCTCTCCCTTAGTTAATGAGCAGTTCTTC

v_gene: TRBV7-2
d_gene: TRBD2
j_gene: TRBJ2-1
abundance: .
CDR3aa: CASSWRALARGSSYNEQFF
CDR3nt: TGTGCCAGCAGCTGGAGGGCACTAGCGCGGGGGAGCTCCTACAATGAGCAGTTCTTC

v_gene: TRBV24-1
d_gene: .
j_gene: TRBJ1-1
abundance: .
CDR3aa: CATRGQYTEAFF
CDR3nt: TGTGCCACCAGGGGCCAGTACACTGAAGCTTTCTTT

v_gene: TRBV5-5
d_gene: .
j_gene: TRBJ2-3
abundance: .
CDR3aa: CASSFYLGLDTQYF
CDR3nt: TGTGCCAGCAGCTTCTACTTGGGCCTGGATACGCAGTATTTT

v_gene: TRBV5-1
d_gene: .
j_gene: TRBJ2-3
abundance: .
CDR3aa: CASSRSRDSRADTQYF
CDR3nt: TGCGCCAGCAGCCGGTCCAGGGATTCCCGGGCAGATACGCAGTATTTT

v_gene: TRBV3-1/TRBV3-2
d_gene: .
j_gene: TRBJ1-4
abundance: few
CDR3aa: CASSSPGTIGGKLFF
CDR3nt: TGTGCCAGCAGCTCGCCCGGGACAATCGGGGGAAAACTGTTTTTT

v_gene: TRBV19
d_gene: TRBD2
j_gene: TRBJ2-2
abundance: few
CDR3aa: CASRMDSGGRNTGELFF
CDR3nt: TGTGCCAGTAGGATGGATAGCGGGGGGCGGAACACCGGGGAGCTGTTTTTT

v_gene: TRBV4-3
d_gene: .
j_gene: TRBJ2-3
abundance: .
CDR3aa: CASSQGDPTPDTQYF
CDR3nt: TGCGCCAGCAGCCAGGGAGACCCCACCCCAGATACGCAGTATTTT

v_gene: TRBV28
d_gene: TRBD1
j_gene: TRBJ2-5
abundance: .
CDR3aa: CASSQSGTAETQYF
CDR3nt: TGTGCCAGCAGTCAATCTGGGACAGCCGAGACCCAGTACTTC

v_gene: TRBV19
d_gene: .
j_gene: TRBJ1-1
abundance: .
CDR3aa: CASSIVVRTEAFF
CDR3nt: TGTGCCAGTAGTATAGTCGTTCGCACTGAAGCTTTCTTT

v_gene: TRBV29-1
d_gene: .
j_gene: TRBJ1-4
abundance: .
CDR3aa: CSVARDLSIGEKLFF
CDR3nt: TGCAGCGTAGCCCGGGACCTCTCAATAGGGGAAAAACTGTTTTTT

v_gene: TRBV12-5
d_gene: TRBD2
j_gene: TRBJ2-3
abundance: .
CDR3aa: CASGLVLAGGPTDTQYF
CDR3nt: TGTGCTAGTGGTTTGGTACTAGCGGGGGGACCCACAGATACGCAGTATTTT

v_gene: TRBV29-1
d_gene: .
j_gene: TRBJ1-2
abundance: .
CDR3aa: CSVAKQDLGGTF
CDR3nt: TGCAGCGTTGCAAAACAGGATCTTGGCGGGACCTTC

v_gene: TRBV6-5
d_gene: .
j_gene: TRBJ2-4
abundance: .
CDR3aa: CATSAGTAKNIQYF
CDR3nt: TGTGCCACCTCCGCGGGGACAGCCAAAAACATTCAGTACTTC

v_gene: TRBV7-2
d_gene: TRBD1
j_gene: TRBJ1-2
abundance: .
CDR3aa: CASSLERGQGNYGYTF
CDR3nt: TGTGCCAGCAGCTTAGAAAGGGGACAGGGTAACTATGGCTACACCTTC

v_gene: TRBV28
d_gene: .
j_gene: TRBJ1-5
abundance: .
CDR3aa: CASSFGRRAHNQPQHF
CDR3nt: TGTGCCAGCAGTTTCGGACGCCGAGCCCACAATCAGCCCCAGCATTTT

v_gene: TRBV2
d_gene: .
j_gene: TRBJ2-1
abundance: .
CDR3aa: CASSDLGNEQFF
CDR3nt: TGTGCCAGCAGTGATTTGGGCAATGAGCAGTTCTTC

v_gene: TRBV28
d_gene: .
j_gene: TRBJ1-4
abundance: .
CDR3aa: CASSRRAPTTNEKLFF
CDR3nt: TGTGCCAGCAGCCGCAGGGCTCCGACAACTAATGAAAAACTGTTTTTT

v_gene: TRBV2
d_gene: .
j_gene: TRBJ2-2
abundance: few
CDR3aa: CASRDTPGTGELFF
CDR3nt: TGTGCCAGCAGGGACACCCCCGGGACCGGGGAGCTGTTTTTT

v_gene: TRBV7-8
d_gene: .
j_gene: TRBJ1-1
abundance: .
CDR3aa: CASSLGSQGSNTEAFF
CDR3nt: TGTGCCAGCAGCTTAGGGTCCCAGGGTTCGAACACTGAAGCTTTCTTT

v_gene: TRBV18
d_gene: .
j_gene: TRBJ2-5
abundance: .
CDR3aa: CASSPPGSYQETQYF
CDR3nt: TGTGCCAGCTCACCACCGGGATCGTACCAAGAGACCCAGTACTTC

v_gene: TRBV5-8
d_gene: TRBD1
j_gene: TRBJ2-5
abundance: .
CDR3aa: CASNKGQGGKETQYF
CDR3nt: TGTGCCAGCAACAAAGGACAGGGGGGGAAAGAGACCCAGTACTTC

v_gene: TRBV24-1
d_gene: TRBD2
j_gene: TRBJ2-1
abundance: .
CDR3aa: CATSGGGSYNEQFF
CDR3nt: TGTGCCACCAGCGGCGGGGGGTCCTACAATGAGCAGTTCTTC

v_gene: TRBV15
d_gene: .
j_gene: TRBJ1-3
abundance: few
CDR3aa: CATRQDNSGNTIYF
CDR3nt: TGTGCCACCCGACAGGATAACTCTGGAAACACCATATATTTT

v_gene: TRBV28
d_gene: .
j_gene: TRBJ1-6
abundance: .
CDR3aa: CASSSGLSVALHF
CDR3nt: TGTGCCAGCAGTTCCGGCCTATCTGTGGCCCTCCACTTT

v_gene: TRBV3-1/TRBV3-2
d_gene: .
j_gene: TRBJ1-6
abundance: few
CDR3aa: CASSRKNLQVNNSPLHF
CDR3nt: TGTGCCAGCAGCCGGAAAAACCTACAGGTGAATAATTCACCCCTCCACTTT

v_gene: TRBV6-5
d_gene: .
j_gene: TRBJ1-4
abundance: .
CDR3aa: CASRFGYPNEKLFF
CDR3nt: TGTGCCAGCAGGTTCGGATACCCTAATGAAAAACTGTTTTTT

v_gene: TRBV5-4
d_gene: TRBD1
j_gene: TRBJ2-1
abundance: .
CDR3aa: CASSLGTGTGEQFF
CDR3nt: TGTGCCAGCAGCTTGGGAACCGGGACAGGTGAGCAGTTCTTC

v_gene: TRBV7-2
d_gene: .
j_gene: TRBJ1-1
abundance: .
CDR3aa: CASSLEAGRTEAFF
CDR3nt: TGTGCCAGCAGCTTAGAGGCGGGCCGGACTGAAGCTTTCTTT

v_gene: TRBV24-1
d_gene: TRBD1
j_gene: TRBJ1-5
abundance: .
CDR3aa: CATSDRLGQILDQPQHF
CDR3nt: TGTGCCACCAGTGATCGCCTGGGACAGATTCTCGATCAGCCCCAGCATTTT

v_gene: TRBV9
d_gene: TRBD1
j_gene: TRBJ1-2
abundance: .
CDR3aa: CASSLLPRDRISGYGYTF
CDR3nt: TGTGCCAGCAGCCTTCTCCCCCGGGACAGGATTTCTGGCTATGGCTACACCTTC

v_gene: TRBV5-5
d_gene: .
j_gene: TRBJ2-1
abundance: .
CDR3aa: CASSAGGQVSEGEQFF
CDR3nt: TGTGCCAGCAGCGCGGGGGGACAGGTTTCGGAGGGTGAGCAGTTCTTC

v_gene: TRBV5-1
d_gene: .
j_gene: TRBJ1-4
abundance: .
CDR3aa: CASSARDSLNEKLFF
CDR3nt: TGCGCCAGCAGCGCCCGGGACTCCTTGAATGAAAAACTGTTTTTT

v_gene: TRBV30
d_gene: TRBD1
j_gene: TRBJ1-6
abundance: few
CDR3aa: CAWAAGGMGNSPLHF
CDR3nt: TGTGCCTGGGCCGCAGGGGGAATGGGGAATTCACCCCTCCACTTT